This T cell receptor (beta chain) is from a study of blood T cell repertoires in COVID-19. In the study overall: Sources were T cells, B-cell-depleted T cells, or PBMCs; the material itself was cDNA or gDNA.

Note on this clone: A read error may account for a junction end that differs from germline.

Germline lookup yields CDR1 SSHAT and CDR2 FNYEAQ (reference sequence). The CDR3 contains 13 residues. The method was immunoSEQ multiplex PCR; TCRdb's version includes in-frame clones alone and lacks a portion of them. This table holds fewer than 350,000 clones, around nine tenths found once. This TCR came from a woman aged 55-69 years in a cohort exposed to, infected with or recovered from COVID-19 (not recorded which). The source material was PBMCs or T cells enriched from blood (not recorded which). The V and J genes are TRBV7-7 and TRBJ2-1; 9 positions match TRBD1. The CDR3 DNA reads as TGTGCTAGCAGCTGGGGACAGGGTGGTGAGCAGTTCTTC. It encodes CASSWGQGGEQFF.